The clone carrying this T cell receptor beta chain was detected a few times. This entry belongs to a study of blood T cell repertoires in COVID-19. Study in general: Whether acute or convalescent, the COVID-19 samples came from the United States, Italy and Spain. Sample material is recorded as cDNA or gDNA derived from T cells, B-cell-depleted T cells, or PBMCs.

Authors' analysis steps: How many nucleated cells were present was estimated from reference gene primer amplification. The method was immunoSEQ multiplex PCR; TCRdb's version includes in-frame clones alone and lacks a portion of them. V, J and clone size derive from that table, while D and trimming were established from the DNA sequence. The repertoire holds about 68,000 clones, with over 60% as singletons. The CDR3 length is 14 residues. Germline-derived CDR1 and CDR2 are SNHLY and FYNNEI. V lost 1 base to trimming and J lost 1 base, with 6 bases between them. The receptor's source is a human donor in a cohort sampled during active COVID-19. The sequencing sample was made of peripheral blood. The genes are TRBV2 and TRBJ2-3; D possibly corresponds to TRBD2 (6 bases). CDR3 nucleotide sequence: TGTGCCAGCAGTGAAGGGGGGGGCACAGATACGCAGTATTTT. It encodes CASSEGGGTDTQYF.